This T cell receptor (beta chain) stems from a study of shared clonotypes between healthy human individuals. CDR1 WSHSY and CDR2 SAAADI come from the germline V gene. This CDR3 spans 14 amino acids. V lost 3 bases and J 2 bases, leaving 11 bases between the germline ends. Assay execution proceeded at the deep level. With ten immunoSEQ deep assay plates, unsorted PBMC DNA underwent sequencing. The data were produced by immunoSEQ multiplex PCR, yet TCRdb's version contains in-frame clones alone and is incomplete. The sample consists of about 490,000 clones, approximately 81% of them appearing once. Every contributor of samples was a Caucasian grown-up residing in Nashville, Tennessee. In this sample, this clone turned up many times. Other DNA sequences of this sample code for an identical CDR3.

This TCR derives from a woman aged 40 to 49 in good health. Some clones in this sample may be carry-over from other donors' samples. Sequencing was performed on PBMCs. V is TRBV10-2 and J is TRBJ2-7, with D uncertain. The CDR3 region is CASSDLDGAYEQYF. The CDR3 DNA reads TGCGCCAGCAGTGATTTGGACGGAGCCTACGAGCAGTACTTC.